The 13 T cell receptor beta chains presented below share a single source sample, sequenced in a study of T cell responses to AZD1222 COVID-19 vaccine. Only in-frame clones appear in the TCRdb table, and some are missing; sequencing was by immunoSEQ multiplex PCR. This table has roughly 190,000 clones, about 92% appearing once. Specimen: peripheral blood, collected on day 0 of AZD1222 vaccination. The receptor source for this set is an adult in good health.

This clone was detected once. The V call is TRBV16, the J call TRBJ1-2, with no clear D. The CDR3 is made up of 12 amino acids. CDR1 is KGHSY and CDR2 is FQNENV in the germline V gene. V was clipped by 0 bases and J by 5 bases, with 4 bases between them. CDR3 DNA sequence: TGTGCCAGCAGCCAATCTGGGTATGGCTACACCTTC. Amino acids: CASSQSGYGYTF.

The chain has TRBV29-1 and TRBJ1-2, with TRBD1 identical over 7 bases. V shed 6 bases, J shed 5 bases, and the junction held 9 bases outside the gene matches. The CDR3 totals 13 residues. The V gene's germline CDR1 is SQVTM and CDR2 ANQGSEA. The CDR3 DNA sequence: TGCAGCGTCACCCTTGGGACAGATTATGGCTACACCTTC. Protein product: CSVTLGTDYGYTF.

CDR3 sequence: CATSRYTARGTLHF. The CDR3 bases are TGTGCCACCAGCAGATACACGGCTAGGGGAACCCTCCACTTT. The rearrangement joins TRBV15 to TRBJ1-6; a possible D gene is TRBD1 (5 bases). The CDR3 has 14 residues. In germline, CDR1 is LNHNV, CDR2 YYDKDF (reference sequence). V was shortened by 2 bases and J by 14 bases, with 16 bases between the two germline ends.

This chain uses TRBV6-2 or TRBV6-3 with TRBJ1-6, with no clear D. The V and J ends lost 4 bases and 15 bases respectively, with 19 bases between them. Germline CDR1 and CDR2: MNHEY and SVGEGT. This CDR3 is 14 amino acids long. CDR3 amino acids: CASSSPSSFILLHF. The CDR3 DNA follows: TGTGCCAGCAGTTCCCCCTCGAGTTTTATACTCCTCCACTTT.

The chain has TRBV7-9 and TRBJ1-4; D is unresolved. CDR1 and CDR2 from the germline V gene are SEHNR and FQNEAQ (reference sequence). CDR3 length: 18 residues. Trimming removed 2 bases from V and 0 bases from J, with 16 bases in between. CDR3 coding DNA: TGTGCCAGCAGCTTAAAGATGGGTTTCCGTTCAACTAATGAAAAACTGTTTTTT. Protein sequence: CASSLKMGFRSTNEKLFF.

J is TRBJ1-1 and V is TRBV19; TRBD1 aligns across 7 bases. The CDR3 covers 15 residues. With 3 bases clipped from V and 0 bases from J, the junction kept 4 bases outside the gene matches. Per germline, CDR1 LNHDA and CDR2 SQIVND (reference sequence). The CDR3 protein is CASSITGVVNTEAFF. DNA for the CDR3: TGTGCCAGTAGTATTACAGGGGTTGTGAACACTGAAGCTTTCTTT. The whole variable domain, filled in from reference TRBV19 and TRBJ1-1, reads DGGITQSPKYLFRKEGQNVTLSCEQNLNHDAMYWYRQDPGQGLRLIYYSQIVNDFQKGDIAEGYSVSREKKESFPLTVTSAQKNPTAFYLCASSITGVVNTEAFFGQGTRLTVV.

The chain couples TRBV5-1 to TRBJ1-2; D perhaps matches TRBD1 (5 bases). The CDR3 contains 14 residues. Per the germline V gene, CDR1 is SGHRS and CDR2 is YFSETQ. V lost 5 bases and J 4 bases, leaving 15 bases between the germline ends. The CDR3 nucleotides read TGCGCCAGCAGTCGGGGGTCCATCATCTATGGCTACACCTTC. Its translation: CASSRGSIIYGYTF.

This rearrangement joins TRBV7-2 to TRBJ2-3, with TRBD2 matching over 9 bases. CDR3 length: 16 residues. V shed 5 bases and J 5 bases; nucleotides not matched to a gene: 11. The germline V gene has CDR1 SGHTA and CDR2 FQGNSA. The CDR3 region is CASSELGLAGIDTQYF. Written as DNA, the CDR3 is TGTGCCAGCAGCGAACTCGGGCTAGCGGGAATAGATACGCAGTATTTT.

The gene calls are TRBV11-3 and TRBJ2-7; D gene uncertain. The CDR3 extends over 12 amino acids. CDR1 and CDR2 (germline): SGHNT, YENEEA. V was shortened by 5 bases and J by 1 base, with 6 bases between the two germline ends. The CDR3 spells CASSPRSYEQYF. The CDR3 nucleotides read TGTGCCAGCAGCCCGAGGTCCTACGAGCAGTACTTC.

The chain uses TRBV11-2 and TRBJ2-1; D possibly corresponds to TRBD1 (5 bases). Germline assignment: CDR1 SGHAT and CDR2 FQNNGV. The CDR3 is made up of 14 amino acids. With 6 bases removed from V and 6 bases from J, the gap between germline ends came to 15 bases. CDR3 DNA: TGTGCCAGCAGGTCCACGCAGGGCCCCAATGAGCAGTTCTTC. Translating gives CASRSTQGPNEQFF.

The chain links TRBV3-1 (or the pseudogene TRBV3-2) to TRBJ1-1; D call uncertain. Looked up from germline, CDR1 is LGHDT and CDR2 is YNNKEL (reference sequence). V was cut by 6 bases and J by 2 bases, with 10 bases left in between. There are 13 residues in the CDR3. CDR3 residues: CASRHSGNTEAFF. CDR3 DNA sequence: TGTGCCAGCAGACATAGCGGAAACACTGAAGCTTTCTTT.

This clone was observed at least ten times. The rearrangement uses TRBV7-2 and TRBJ2-5, with D perhaps matching TRBD1 or TRBD2 (6 bases each). Germline lookup yields CDR1 SGHTA and CDR2 FQGNSA. V lost 3 bases and J 6 bases, leaving 14 bases between the germline ends. The CDR3 consists of 14 residues. The CDR3 protein is CASSLEGGMKTQYF. CDR3 DNA: TGTGCCAGCAGCTTGGAGGGGGGTATGAAGACCCAGTACTTC.

This chain uses TRBV5-6 with TRBJ1-4; D is perhaps TRBD1 (5 bases). CDR1 and CDR2 (germline): SGHDT, YYEEEE. This CDR3 spans 12 amino acids. The V end lost 1 base, the J end lost 10 bases, and 8 bases lay between the germline ends. For the CDR3, the DNA is TGTGCCAGCAGCTTGCGGGGGGGAAAACTGTTTTTT. Translated, it gives CASSLRGGKLFF.